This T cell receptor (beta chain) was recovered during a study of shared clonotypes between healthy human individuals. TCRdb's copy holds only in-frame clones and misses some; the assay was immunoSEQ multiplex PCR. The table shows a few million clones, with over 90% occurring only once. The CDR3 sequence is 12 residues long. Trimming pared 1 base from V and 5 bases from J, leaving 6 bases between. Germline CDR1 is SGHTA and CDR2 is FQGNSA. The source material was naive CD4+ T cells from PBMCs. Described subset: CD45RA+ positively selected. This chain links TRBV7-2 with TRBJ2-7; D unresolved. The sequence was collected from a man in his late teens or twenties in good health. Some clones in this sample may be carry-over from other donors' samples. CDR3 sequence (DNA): TGTGCCAGCAGCTTAGATGACGACGAGCAGTACTTC. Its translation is CASSLDDDEQYF.